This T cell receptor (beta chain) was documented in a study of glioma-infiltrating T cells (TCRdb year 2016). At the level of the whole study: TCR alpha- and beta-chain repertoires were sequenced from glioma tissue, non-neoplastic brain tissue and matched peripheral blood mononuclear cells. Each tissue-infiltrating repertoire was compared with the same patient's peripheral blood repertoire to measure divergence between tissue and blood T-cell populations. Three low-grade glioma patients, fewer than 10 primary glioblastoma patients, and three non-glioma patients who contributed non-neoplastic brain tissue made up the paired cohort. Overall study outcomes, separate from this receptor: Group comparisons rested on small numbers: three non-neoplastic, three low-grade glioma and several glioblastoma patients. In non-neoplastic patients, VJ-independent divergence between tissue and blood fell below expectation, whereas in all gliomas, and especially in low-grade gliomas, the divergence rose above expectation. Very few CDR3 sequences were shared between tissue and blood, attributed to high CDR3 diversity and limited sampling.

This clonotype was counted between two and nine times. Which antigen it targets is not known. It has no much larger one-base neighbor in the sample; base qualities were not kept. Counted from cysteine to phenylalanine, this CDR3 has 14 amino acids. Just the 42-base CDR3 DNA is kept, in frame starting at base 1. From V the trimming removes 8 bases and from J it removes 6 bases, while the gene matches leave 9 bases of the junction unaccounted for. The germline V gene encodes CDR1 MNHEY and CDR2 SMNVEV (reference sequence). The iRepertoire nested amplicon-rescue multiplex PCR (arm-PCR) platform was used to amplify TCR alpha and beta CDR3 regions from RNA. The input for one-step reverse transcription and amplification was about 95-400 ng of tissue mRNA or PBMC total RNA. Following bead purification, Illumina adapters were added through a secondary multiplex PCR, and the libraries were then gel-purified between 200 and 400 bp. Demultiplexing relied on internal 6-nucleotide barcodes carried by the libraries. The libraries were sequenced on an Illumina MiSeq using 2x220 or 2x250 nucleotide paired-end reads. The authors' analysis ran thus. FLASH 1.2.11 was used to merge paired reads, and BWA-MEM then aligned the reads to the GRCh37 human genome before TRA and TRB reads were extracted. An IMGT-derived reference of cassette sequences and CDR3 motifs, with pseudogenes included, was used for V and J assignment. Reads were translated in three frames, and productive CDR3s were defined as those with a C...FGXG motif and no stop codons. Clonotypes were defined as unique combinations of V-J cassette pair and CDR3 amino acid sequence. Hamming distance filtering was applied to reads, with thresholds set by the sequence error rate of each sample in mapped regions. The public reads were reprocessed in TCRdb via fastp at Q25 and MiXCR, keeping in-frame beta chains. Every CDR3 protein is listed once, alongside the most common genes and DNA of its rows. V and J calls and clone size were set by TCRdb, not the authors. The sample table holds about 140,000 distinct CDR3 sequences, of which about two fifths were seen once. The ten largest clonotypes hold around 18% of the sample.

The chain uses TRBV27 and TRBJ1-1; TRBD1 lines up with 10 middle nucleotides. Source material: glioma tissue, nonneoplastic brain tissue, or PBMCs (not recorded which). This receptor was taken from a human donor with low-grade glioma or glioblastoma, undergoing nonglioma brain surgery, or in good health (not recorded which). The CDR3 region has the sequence CASRPGQGKAEAFF. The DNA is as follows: TGTGCCAGCCGACCGGGACAGGGGAAGGCTGAAGCTTTCTTT.